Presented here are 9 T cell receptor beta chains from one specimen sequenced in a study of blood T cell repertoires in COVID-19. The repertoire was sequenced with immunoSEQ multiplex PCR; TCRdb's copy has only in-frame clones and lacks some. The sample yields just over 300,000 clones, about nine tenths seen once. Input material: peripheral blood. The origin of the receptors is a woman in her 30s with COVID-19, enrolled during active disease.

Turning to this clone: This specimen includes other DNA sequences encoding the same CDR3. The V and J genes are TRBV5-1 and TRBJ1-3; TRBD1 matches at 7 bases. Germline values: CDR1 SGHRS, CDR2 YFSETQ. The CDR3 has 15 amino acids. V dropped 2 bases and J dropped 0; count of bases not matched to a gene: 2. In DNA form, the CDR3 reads TGCGCCAGCAGCTTACAGGGGAGCTCTGGAAACACCATATATTTT. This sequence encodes CASSLQGSSGNTIYF.

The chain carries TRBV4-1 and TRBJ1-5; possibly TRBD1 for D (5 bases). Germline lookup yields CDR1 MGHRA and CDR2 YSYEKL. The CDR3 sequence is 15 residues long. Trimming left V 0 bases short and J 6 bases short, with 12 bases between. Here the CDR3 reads CASSQDPGGSQPQHF. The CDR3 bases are TGCGCCAGCAGCCAAGATCCGGGGGGAAGTCAGCCCCAGCATTTT.

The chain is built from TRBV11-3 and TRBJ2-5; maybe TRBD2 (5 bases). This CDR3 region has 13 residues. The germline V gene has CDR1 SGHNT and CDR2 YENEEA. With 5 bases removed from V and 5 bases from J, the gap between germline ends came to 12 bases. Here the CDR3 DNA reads TGTGCCAGCAGCCTTCGGGGAACGGAGACCCAGTACTTC. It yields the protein CASSLRGTETQYF.

CDR3 sequence: CASSQGYRGPLNQPQHF. CDR3 DNA sequence: TGTGCCAGCAGCCAAGGGTATAGGGGGCCCCTCAATCAGCCCCAGCATTTT. The V call is TRBV3-1 (or the pseudogene TRBV3-2), the J call TRBJ1-5; TRBD1 aligns across 7 bases. J gave up 3 bases and V 1 base, and 9 bases lay outside the gene matches. Per germline, CDR1 LGHDT and CDR2 YNNKEL (reference sequence). This CDR3 has 17 residues.

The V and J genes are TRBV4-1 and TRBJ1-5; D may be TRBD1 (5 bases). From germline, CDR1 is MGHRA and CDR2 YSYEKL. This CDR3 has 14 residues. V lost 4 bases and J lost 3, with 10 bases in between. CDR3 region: CASSLDKNNQPQHF. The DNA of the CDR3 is TGCGCCAGCAGCCTGGACAAGAACAATCAGCCCCAGCATTTT.

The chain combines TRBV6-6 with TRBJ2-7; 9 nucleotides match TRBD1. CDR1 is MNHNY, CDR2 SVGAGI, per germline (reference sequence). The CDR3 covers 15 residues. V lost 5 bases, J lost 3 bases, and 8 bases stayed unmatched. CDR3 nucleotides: TGTGCCAGCAGTATCCGGGACAGGGTGGGCTACGAGCAGTACTTC. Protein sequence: CASSIRDRVGYEQYF.

The CDR3 DNA follows: TGCGCCAGCAGCTTGGAGCCTAGCGGCGATACGCAGTATTTT. Protein product: CASSLEPSGDTQYF. This chain links TRBV5-1 with TRBJ2-3, with 7 positions matching TRBD2. CDR1 and CDR2 from the germline V gene are SGHRS and YFSETQ. The V gene end was trimmed by 0 bases and the J gene end by 6 bases; junction bases not matched to a gene: 4. The CDR3 extends over 14 amino acids.

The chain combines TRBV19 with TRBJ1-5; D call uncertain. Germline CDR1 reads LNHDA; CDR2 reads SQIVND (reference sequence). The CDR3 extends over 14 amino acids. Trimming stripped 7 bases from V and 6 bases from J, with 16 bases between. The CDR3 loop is CASTKSGGRQPQHF. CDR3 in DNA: TGTGCCAGTACTAAATCAGGAGGGCGTCAGCCCCAGCATTTT.

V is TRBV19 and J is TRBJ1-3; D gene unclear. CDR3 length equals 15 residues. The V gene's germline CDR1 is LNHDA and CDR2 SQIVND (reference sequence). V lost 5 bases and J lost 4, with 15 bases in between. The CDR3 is CASSLRGKYGNTIYF. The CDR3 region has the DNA TGTGCCAGTAGTCTTCGAGGGAAGTACGGAAACACCATATATTTT.